Listed here is a single T cell receptor (beta chain). The CDR3 extends over 16 amino acids. The ends lost 3 bases at V and 5 bases at J; junction bases unmatched: 8. The germline V gene has CDR1 MNHEY and CDR2 SMNVEV (reference sequence). Sample-barcoded 5' priming and a J-beta primer mix drove a second PCR of roughly 6 to 12 cycles. TCRdb itself ran the 5' RACE reads through MiXCR, one entry per CDR3 protein. The repertoire includes 1.4 million or so distinct CDR3 sequences, about 45% of them detected once, and around 4% sits in the top ten. This specimen comes from a study of blood T cells in healthy people across ages. Researchers isolated at least 7 million PBMCs per sample.

The rearrangement links TRBV27 to TRBJ2-7; 12 bases line up with TRBD2. This clonotype was sampled from a woman under 30 in good health. Sample: blood. The CDR3 DNA reads TGTGCCAGCAGTTTCATCTTGACTAGCGGGAGTCACGAGCAGTACTTC. This gives the protein CASSFILTSGSHEQYF.